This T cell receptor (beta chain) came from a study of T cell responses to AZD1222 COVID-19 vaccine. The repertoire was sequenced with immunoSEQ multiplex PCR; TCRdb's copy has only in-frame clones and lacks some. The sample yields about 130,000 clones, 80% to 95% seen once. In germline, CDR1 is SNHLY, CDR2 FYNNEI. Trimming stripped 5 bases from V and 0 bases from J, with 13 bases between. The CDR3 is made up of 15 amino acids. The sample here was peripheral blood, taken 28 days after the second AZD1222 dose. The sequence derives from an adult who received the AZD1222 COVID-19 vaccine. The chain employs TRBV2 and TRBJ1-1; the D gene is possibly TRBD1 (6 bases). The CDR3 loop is CASSPWGALNTEAFF. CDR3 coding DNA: TGTGCCAGCAGTCCTTGGGGGGCGTTGAACACTGAAGCTTTCTTT.